The present entry profiles one TCR beta chain with its context. Time point meaning: peripheral blood 6 weeks after treatment start. The data were obtained in a study of PD-L1 blockade in urothelial cancer. Germline CDR1 reads LNHDA; CDR2 reads SQIVND (reference sequence). The CDR3 runs 11 residues. V shed 10 bases and J 8 bases; nucleotides not matched to a gene: 6. Generated by immunoSEQ multiplex PCR, the TCRdb table keeps only in-frame clones and is missing some. The sample records around 38,000 clones, 70% to 90% being singletons. The chain carries TRBV19 and TRBJ1-2, with 8 bases aligning to TRBD1. This receptor was taken from a man aged 55 to 70 with urothelial cancer. The sequences come from PBMCs, collected around atezolizumab (anti-PD-L1) treatment. The CDR3 nucleotides are TGTGCCACCAGGACAGGGAACGGCTACACCTTC. Amino acid sequence: CATRTGNGYTF.